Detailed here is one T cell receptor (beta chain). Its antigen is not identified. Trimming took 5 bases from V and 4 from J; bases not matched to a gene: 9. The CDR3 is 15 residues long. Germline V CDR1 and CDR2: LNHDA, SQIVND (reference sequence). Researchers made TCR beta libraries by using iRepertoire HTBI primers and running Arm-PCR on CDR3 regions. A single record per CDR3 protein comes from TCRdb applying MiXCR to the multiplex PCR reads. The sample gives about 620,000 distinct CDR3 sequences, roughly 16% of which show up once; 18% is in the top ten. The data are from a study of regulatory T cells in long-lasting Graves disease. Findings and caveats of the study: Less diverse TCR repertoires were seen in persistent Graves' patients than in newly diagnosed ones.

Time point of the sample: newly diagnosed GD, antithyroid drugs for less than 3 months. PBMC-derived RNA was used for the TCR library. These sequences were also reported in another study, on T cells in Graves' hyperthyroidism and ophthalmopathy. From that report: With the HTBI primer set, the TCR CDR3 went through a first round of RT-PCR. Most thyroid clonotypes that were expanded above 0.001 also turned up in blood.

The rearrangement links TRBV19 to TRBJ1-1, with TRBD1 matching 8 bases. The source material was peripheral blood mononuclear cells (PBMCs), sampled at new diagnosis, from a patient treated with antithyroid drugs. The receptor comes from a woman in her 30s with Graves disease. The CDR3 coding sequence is TGTGCCAGTAGTGGTCGGACAGGGCGATCCACTGAAGCTTTCTTT. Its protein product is CASSGRTGRSTEAFF.